This entry features one T cell receptor beta chain sequence. Germline V gene lookup returns CDR1 MDHEN and CDR2 SYDVKM. The CDR3 length is 15 residues. V dropped 5 bases and J dropped 2 bases, with 16 bases sitting between them. The data were taken from a study of cytomegalovirus exposure and HLA in healthy donors. Vbeta (60) and Jbeta (13) primers were used in the PCR. Assay: immunoSEQ multiplex PCR; the TCRdb copy retains only in-frame clones and omits some. Of approximately 130,000 clones in the sample, approximately 80% were seen once. Sequencing used PBMCs. The gene calls are TRBV28 and TRBJ2-7; a weak D match, TRBD2 (7 bases). This TCR came from a middle-aged woman in good health and CMV-seronegative. The CDR3 region is CASSPPGRGPYEQYF. The CDR3 nucleotides read TGTGCCAGCAGTCCACCGGGGCGGGGGCCCTACGAGCAGTACTTC.